The TCR beta chain described here comes from a study of blood T cells in healthy people across ages. Study-wide results and limits: Among long-lived donors, naive CD4+ cells were more numerous and diversity higher than in aged donors.

This CDR3 region has 16 residues. Looked up from germline, CDR1 is LGHNA and CDR2 is YNFKEQ. The use of a sample-barcoded 5' primer and a J-beta primer mix characterized a second PCR of roughly 6 to 11 cycles. TCRdb recomputed calls from the 5' RACE reads with MiXCR, one row per CDR3 protein. Of 780,000 or so distinct CDR3 sequences in the sample, roughly three fifths were seen once. With regard to this clonotype: Its target is not known. A clone one base away is much larger, so this may be a read error.

This sequence was found in a man between 35 and 55 years old in good health. The rearrangement links TRBV4-2 to TRBJ2-7, with 7 bases fitting TRBD2. The specimen was blood. CDR3 sequence: CAGSQERGLPPREQYF. CDR3 bases: TGTGCCGGCAGCCAAGAACGGGGACTACCACCTCGCGAGCAGTACTTC.